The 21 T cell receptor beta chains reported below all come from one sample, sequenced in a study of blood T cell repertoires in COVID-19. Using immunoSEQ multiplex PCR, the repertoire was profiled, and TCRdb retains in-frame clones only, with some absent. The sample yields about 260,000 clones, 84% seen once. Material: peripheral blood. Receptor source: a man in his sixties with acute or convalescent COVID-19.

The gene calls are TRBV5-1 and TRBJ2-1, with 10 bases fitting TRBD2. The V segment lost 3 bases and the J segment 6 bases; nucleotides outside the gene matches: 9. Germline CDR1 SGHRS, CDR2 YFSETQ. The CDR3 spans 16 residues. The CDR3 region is CASSSTAGGPINEQFF. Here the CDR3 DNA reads TGCGCCAGCAGCTCGACAGCGGGGGGGCCCATCAATGAGCAGTTCTTC.

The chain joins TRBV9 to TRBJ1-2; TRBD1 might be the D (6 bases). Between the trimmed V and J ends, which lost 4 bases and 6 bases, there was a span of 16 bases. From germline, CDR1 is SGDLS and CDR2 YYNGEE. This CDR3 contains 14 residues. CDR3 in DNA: TGTGCCAGCAGCACCAGACAGGATGGGGATGGCTACACCTTC. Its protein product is CASSTRQDGDGYTF.

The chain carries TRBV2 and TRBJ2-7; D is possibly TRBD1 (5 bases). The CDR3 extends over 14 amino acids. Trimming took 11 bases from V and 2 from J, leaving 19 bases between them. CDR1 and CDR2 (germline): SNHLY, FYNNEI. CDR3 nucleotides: TGTGCCTGTCAGGACACCCCTTCTACCTACGAGCAGTACTTC. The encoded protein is CACQDTPSTYEQYF.

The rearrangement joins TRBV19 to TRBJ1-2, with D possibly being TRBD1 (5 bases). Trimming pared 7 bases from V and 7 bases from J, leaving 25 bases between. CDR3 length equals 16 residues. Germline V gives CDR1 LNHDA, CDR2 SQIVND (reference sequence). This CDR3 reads CASTNQGAANYVGYTF. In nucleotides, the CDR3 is TGTGCCAGTACAAATCAAGGGGCAGCGAATTATGTTGGCTACACCTTC.

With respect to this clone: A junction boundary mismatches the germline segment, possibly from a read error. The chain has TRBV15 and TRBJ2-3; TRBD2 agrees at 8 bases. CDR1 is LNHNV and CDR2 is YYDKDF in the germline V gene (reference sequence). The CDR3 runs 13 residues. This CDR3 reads CATSRGGLGSEDF. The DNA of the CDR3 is TGTGCCACCAGCAGAGGGGGACTAGGCTCCGAAGATTTT.

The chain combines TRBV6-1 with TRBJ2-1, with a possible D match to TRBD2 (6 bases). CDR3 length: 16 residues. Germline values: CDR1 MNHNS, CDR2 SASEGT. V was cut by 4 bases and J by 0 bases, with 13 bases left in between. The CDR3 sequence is CASSGLRGISYNEQFF. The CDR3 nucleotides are TGTGCCAGCAGTGGTCTGCGGGGCATCTCCTACAATGAGCAGTTCTTC.

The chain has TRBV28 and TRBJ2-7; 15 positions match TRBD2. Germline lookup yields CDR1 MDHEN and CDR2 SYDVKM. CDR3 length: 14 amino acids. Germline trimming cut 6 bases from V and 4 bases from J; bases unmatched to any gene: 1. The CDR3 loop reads CASSGTSGGYEQYF. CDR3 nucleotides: TGTGCCAGCAGCGGGACTAGCGGGGGGTACGAGCAGTACTTC.

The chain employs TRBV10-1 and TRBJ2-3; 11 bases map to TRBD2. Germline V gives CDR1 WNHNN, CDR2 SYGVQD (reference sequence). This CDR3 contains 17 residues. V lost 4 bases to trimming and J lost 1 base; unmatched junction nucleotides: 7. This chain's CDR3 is CASSAASGGSRTDTQYF. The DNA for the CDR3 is TGCGCCAGCAGTGCCGCTAGCGGGGGGTCGCGCACAGATACGCAGTATTTT.

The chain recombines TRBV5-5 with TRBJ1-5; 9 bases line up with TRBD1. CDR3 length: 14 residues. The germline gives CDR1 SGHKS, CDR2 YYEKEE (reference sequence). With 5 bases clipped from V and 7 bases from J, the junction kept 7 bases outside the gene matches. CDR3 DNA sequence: TGTGCCAGCAGTTCCCGGGACAGGGAACAGCCCCAGCATTTT. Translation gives CASSSRDREQPQHF.

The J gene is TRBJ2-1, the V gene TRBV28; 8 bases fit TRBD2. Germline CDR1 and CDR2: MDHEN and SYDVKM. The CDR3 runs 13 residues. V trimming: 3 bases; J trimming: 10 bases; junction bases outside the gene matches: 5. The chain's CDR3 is CASSFGRGGEQFF. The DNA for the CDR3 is TGTGCCAGCAGTTTCGGGAGGGGTGGCGAGCAGTTCTTC.

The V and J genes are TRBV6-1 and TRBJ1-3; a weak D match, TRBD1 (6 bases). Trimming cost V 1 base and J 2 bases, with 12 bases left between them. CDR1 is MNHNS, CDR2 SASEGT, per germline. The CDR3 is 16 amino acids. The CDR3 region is CASSEVGPGAGNTIYF. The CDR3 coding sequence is TGTGCCAGCAGTGAAGTGGGCCCAGGGGCTGGAAACACCATATATTTT.

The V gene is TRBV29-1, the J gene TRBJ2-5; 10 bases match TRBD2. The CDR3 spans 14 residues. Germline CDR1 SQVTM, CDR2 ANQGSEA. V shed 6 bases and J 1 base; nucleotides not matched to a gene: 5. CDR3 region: CSVPGLAFQETQYF. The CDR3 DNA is TGCAGCGTACCGGGACTAGCGTTCCAAGAGACCCAGTACTTC. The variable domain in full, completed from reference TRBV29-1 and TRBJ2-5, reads SAVISQKPSRDICQRGTSLTIQCQVDSQVTMMFWYRQQPGQSLTLIATANQGSEATYESGFVIDKFPISRPNLTFSTLTVSNMSPEDSSIYLCSVPGLAFQETQYFGPGTRLLVL.

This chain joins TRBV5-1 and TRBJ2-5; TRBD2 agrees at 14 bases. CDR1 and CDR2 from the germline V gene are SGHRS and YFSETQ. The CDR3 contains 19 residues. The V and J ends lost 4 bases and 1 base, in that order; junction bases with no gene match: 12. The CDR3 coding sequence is TGCGCCAGCAGCCGGACCGCCGGGACTAGCGGGAGTTTCCAAGAGACCCAGTACTTC. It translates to CASSRTAGTSGSFQETQYF.

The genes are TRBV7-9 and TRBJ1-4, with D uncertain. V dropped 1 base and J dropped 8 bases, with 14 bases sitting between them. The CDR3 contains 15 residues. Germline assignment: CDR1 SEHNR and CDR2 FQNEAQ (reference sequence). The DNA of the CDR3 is TGTGCCAGCAGCTTAGGAGGCGCTGGGGAGGAAAAACTGTTTTTT. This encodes CASSLGGAGEEKLFF.

The CDR3, as DNA: TGTGCCAGCAGCTTTGACAGGCGCTCTGAAGCTTTCTTT. Protein product: CASSFDRRSEAFF. The genes are TRBV7-9 and TRBJ1-1; perhaps TRBD1 as D (6 bases). CDR3 size: 13 residues. Trimming took off 3 bases at V and 6 bases at J, with 11 bases between the two ends. CDR1 and CDR2 (germline): SEHNR, FQNEAQ (reference sequence).

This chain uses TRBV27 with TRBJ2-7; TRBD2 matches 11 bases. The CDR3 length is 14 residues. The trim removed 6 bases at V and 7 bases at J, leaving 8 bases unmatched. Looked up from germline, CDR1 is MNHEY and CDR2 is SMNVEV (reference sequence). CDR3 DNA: TGTGCCAGCAGATCTACTAGCGGGAGTCGGGAGCAGTACTTC. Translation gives CASRSTSGSREQYF.

In nucleotides, the CDR3 is TGTGCCATCAGAGGACAGGGGCTCGTGTCGAATTCACCCCTCCACTTT. Translated: CAIRGQGLVSNSPLHF. V and J are TRBV10-3 and TRBJ1-6; 9 bases match TRBD1. The ends lost 6 bases at V and 7 bases at J; junction bases unmatched: 10. Germline CDR1 and CDR2: ENHRY and SYGVKD. The CDR3 has 16 amino acids.

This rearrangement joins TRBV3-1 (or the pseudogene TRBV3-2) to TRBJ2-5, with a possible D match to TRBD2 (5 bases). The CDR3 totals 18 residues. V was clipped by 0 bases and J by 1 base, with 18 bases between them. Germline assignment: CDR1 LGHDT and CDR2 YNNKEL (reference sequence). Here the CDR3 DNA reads TGTGCCAGCAGCCAAGACCTGCCCGGGGTGGCAGCCCAAGAGACCCAGTACTTC. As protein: CASSQDLPGVAAQETQYF.

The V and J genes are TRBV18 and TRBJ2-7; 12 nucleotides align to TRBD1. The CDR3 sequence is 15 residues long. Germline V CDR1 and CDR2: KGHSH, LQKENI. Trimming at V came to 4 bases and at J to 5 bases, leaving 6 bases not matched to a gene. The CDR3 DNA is TGTGCCAGCTCACGATGGGGACAGGGGGCTGACGAGCAGTACTTC. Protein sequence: CASSRWGQGADEQYF.

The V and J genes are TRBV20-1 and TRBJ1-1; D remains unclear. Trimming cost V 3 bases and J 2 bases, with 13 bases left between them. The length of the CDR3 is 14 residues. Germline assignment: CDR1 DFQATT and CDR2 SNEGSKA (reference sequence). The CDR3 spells CSASSPPFNTEAFF. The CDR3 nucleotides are TGCAGTGCTAGTAGCCCCCCTTTTAACACTGAAGCTTTCTTT.

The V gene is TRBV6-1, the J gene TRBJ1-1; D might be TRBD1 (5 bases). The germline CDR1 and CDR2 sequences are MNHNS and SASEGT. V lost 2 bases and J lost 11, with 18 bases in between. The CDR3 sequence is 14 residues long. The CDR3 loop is CASSELGQGNDAFF. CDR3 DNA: TGTGCCAGCAGTGAACTCGGGCAGGGAAACGACGCTTTCTTT.